Described below is a single T cell receptor (beta chain) sequence and its context. Its antigen is currently unknown. This entry comes from a study of T cell responses to AZD1222 COVID-19 vaccine. General observations from the study: Per reports, nearly half of all spike-specific TCRs target regions that are unmutated in variants.

Trimming stripped 5 bases from V and 7 bases from J, with 21 bases between. This CDR3 spans 16 amino acids. Per the germline V gene, CDR1 is MNHNY and CDR2 is SVGAGI (reference sequence). Sequencing was performed with immunoSEQ multiplex PCR; in TCRdb, only in-frame clones are kept and a portion is missing. Of approximately 98,000 clones in the sample, roughly 84% were seen once. This TCR was sampled from an adult in good health. The chain is built from TRBV6-6 and TRBJ1-5; tentative D call: TRBD1 (5 bases). This specimen consisted of peripheral blood, obtained on day 0 of AZD1222 vaccination. The CDR3 loop reads CASSPTGASFGQPQHF. CDR3 DNA sequence: TGTGCCAGCAGTCCCACCGGGGCCTCTTTTGGCCAGCCCCAGCATTTT.